This T cell receptor (beta chain) emerged from a study of T cells after yellow fever vaccination. Study as a whole: Any fraction with a low cell number was prepared using SMART-Seq v4 Ultra Low Input. Findings of the study overall: Post-booster repertoires contained most primary-vaccination clones again (about 95% CD4, 88% CD8). Some clonotypes, a small share, were shared between CD4 and CD8 compartments.

Trimming took 8 bases from V and 1 from J, leaving 17 bases between them. Germline V gene lookup returns CDR1 MNHNY and CDR2 SVGAGI (reference sequence). The CDR3 covers 15 residues. Concerning this clonotype: The antigen is unknown.

TCRdb used MiXCR to reprocess the 5' RACE reads, holding one entry per CDR3 protein. The sample contains about 320,000 distinct CDR3 sequences, roughly an eighth of which appear only once. Sequences were derived from CD4+ T cells sorted from PBMCs, sampled 15 days after the yellow fever booster vaccination. J is TRBJ1-2 and V is TRBV6-6; possibly TRBD1 for D (5 bases). The receptor was derived from a man aged 18-30 years who received the YFV17D yellow fever vaccine. CDR3 in DNA: TGTGCCAGCGAGACCGCAGGGAACTTTAACTATGGCTACACCTTC. Residues: CASETAGNFNYGYTF.